The 16 T cell receptor beta chains reported below all come from one sample, sequenced in a study of T-cell reconstitution after alpha-beta-depleted transplantation in children. Using unique molecular identifiers, the investigators prepared the TCRbeta library. TCRdb itself ran the PCR reads through MiXCR, one entry per CDR3 protein. The repertoire has around 440,000 distinct CDR3 sequences, under 12% of them found once; the top ten carry around 2%. Sequences were derived from PBMCs, sampled before TCRalphabeta/CD19-depleted stem cell transplant. The receptors were sampled from a child younger than 10 with inherited bone marrow failure, due to receive a stem cell transplant.

This clonotype was detected ten times or more. Germline and junction disagree at one end, which may indicate a read error. The gene calls are TRBV15 and TRBJ1-2; no reliable D call. CDR3 length equals 14 residues. Looked up from germline, CDR1 is LNHNV and CDR2 is YYDKDF (reference sequence). The CDR3 reads CATSSIGPGGGYTF. CDR3 in DNA: TGTGCCACAAGCAGCATTGGTCCGGGTGGCGGCTACACCTTC. Filled out from reference TRBV15 and TRBJ1-2, the complete variable domain reads DAMVIQNPRYQVTQFGKPVTLSCSQTLNHNVMYWYQQKSSQAPKLLFHYYDKDFNNEADTPDNFQSRRPNTSFCFLDIRSPGLGDTAMYLCATSSIGPGGGYTFGSGTRLTVV.

The sample holds many counts of this clonotype. The V and J genes are TRBV19 and TRBJ2-2; D possibly corresponds to TRBD1 (5 bases). V was trimmed by 9 bases and J by 0 bases, leaving 14 bases between them. This CDR3 has 15 residues. Germline V lookup: CDR1 LNHDA, CDR2 SQIVND (reference sequence). DNA of the CDR3: TGTGCCAGCCGACAGAACCCCACGAACACCGGGGAGCTGTTTTTT. Protein product: CASRQNPTNTGELFF.

V gene TRBV6-5 combines with J gene TRBJ2-1; 11 bases agree with TRBD1. Germline loops: CDR1 MNHEY, CDR2 SVGAGI. This CDR3 has 15 amino acids. Losses at the gene ends were 4 bases for V and 8 bases for J; bases not matched to a gene: 7. CDR3 loop: CASSSRTGGKDEQFF. CDR3 coding DNA: TGTGCCAGCAGTTCCCGGACAGGGGGCAAGGATGAGCAGTTCTTC.

This clonotype was observed a few times. J is TRBJ2-3 and V is TRBV5-1; perhaps TRBD2 as D (5 bases). With 0 bases removed from V and 8 bases from J, the gap between germline ends came to 16 bases. Germline CDR1 is SGHRS and CDR2 is YFSETQ. The CDR3 totals 15 residues. The CDR3 loop reads CASSLGTLAPLTQYF. Here the CDR3 DNA reads TGCGCCAGCAGCTTGGGGACGCTAGCTCCCCTTACGCAGTATTTT.

This clonotype was seen more than once but under ten times. V gene TRBV4-2 combines with J gene TRBJ2-7, with 14 nucleotides matching TRBD2. The CDR3 is made up of 16 amino acids. Trimming removed 2 bases from V and 5 bases from J; junction bases left unmatched: 5. Per germline, CDR1 LGHNA and CDR2 YNFKEQ. This chain's CDR3 is CASSQPGLAGVDEQYF. CDR3 coding DNA: TGTGCCAGCAGCCAACCGGGACTAGCGGGAGTCGACGAGCAGTACTTC.

This clonotype was observed many times. V usage is TRBV5-1 and J usage is TRBJ2-7; 8 bases fit TRBD2. Per germline, CDR1 SGHRS and CDR2 YFSETQ. Unmatched junction bases numbered 15, after V lost 4 bases and J lost 9 bases. The CDR3 spans 15 residues. The CDR3 sequence: CASSPAPGLEVVQYF. The CDR3 DNA sequence: TGCGCCAGCAGCCCGGCACCGGGACTAGAGGTAGTGCAGTACTTC.

This clonotype was seen at least ten times. The chain carries TRBV28 and TRBJ2-1, with a weak D call TRBD2 (5 bases). The CDR3 runs 15 residues. Trimming took off 6 bases at V and 4 bases at J, with 16 bases between the two ends. The germline CDR1 and CDR2 sequences are MDHEN and SYDVKM. The CDR3 is CASSSHTLEYNEQFF. The CDR3 DNA is TGTGCCAGCAGCTCACACACACTAGAATACAATGAGCAGTTCTTC.

Worth noting for this clonotype: At one boundary the junction diverges from the germline segment, which might be a read error. This chain connects TRBV7-2 to TRBJ2-3; D is unclear. The CDR3 has 12 residues. Germline assignment: CDR1 SGHTA and CDR2 FQGNSA. The CDR3 DNA follows: TGTGGCAGCAGCTTATCGACAGATACGCAGTATTTT. Translating gives CGSSLSTDTQYF.

This clonotype was recorded many times. This chain links TRBV28 with TRBJ2-7; TRBD2 is a possible D gene (5 bases). The CDR3 covers 16 residues. Germline values: CDR1 MDHEN, CDR2 SYDVKM. V was trimmed by 2 bases and J by 2 bases, leaving 16 bases between them. CDR3 amino acids: CASSLPRSAVTYEQYF. Written as DNA, the CDR3 is TGTGCCAGCAGTTTACCTCGATCAGCGGTTACCTACGAGCAGTACTTC.

This clonotype was observed many times. V usage is TRBV28 and J usage is TRBJ2-1, with 7 bases that match TRBD2. Germline lookup yields CDR1 MDHEN and CDR2 SYDVKM. This CDR3 comprises 16 residues. Losses at the gene ends were 6 bases for V and 1 base for J; bases not matched to a gene: 9. The CDR3 reads CASSSLAGRSYNEQFF. CDR3 coding DNA: TGTGCCAGCAGCTCCTTAGCGGGTCGGTCCTACAATGAGCAGTTCTTC.

This clonotype has at least ten counts. V is TRBV12-3 or TRBV12-4 and J is TRBJ2-7, with 7 bases matching TRBD2. V gave up 5 bases and J gave up 2 bases; unmatched junction bases: 6. There are 14 residues in the CDR3. The CDR3 DNA is TGTGCCAGCAGTGATCAAGCGGGGCCCTACGAGCAGTACTTC. Translating gives CASSDQAGPYEQYF.

In this sample, this clonotype turned up many times. This chain uses TRBV28 with TRBJ2-3; 7 bases fit TRBD1. The CDR3 runs 16 residues. CDR1 and CDR2 from the germline V gene are MDHEN and SYDVKM. V lost 5 bases to trimming and J lost 4 bases; unmatched junction nucleotides: 12. Here the CDR3 reads CASSPRQGRASDTQYF. For the CDR3, the DNA is TGTGCCAGCAGTCCCCGACAGGGTCGGGCGTCAGATACGCAGTATTTT.

This chain connects TRBV19 to TRBJ2-2; D is perhaps TRBD2 (5 bases). The CDR3 totals 15 residues. V was trimmed by 7 bases and J by 3 bases, leaving 15 bases between them. Germline lookup yields CDR1 LNHDA and CDR2 SQIVND (reference sequence). The DNA for the CDR3 is TGTGCCAGTAACGAGGGATCTACTTACACCGGGGAGCTGTTTTTT. It encodes CASNEGSTYTGELFF.

This chain connects TRBV2 to TRBJ1-3; no definite D call. Trimming cost V 6 bases and J 4 bases, with 22 bases left between them. Germline V gives CDR1 SNHLY, CDR2 FYNNEI. CDR3 length: 17 residues. CDR3: CASRTPAVVTRGNTIYF. The CDR3 DNA reads as TGTGCCAGCAGGACCCCTGCCGTTGTGACGCGAGGAAACACCATATATTTT.

This clonotype was seen repeatedly, ten times or more. V usage is TRBV10-3 and J usage is TRBJ2-2, with TRBD1 matching 8 bases. Germline V gene data show CDR1 as ENHRY and CDR2 as SYGVKD. J gave up 4 bases and V 8 bases, and 12 bases lay outside the gene matches. The CDR3 spans 16 residues. CDR3: CAISRPQGEVTGELFF. The CDR3 bases are TGTGCCATCTCGCGACCACAGGGGGAGGTCACCGGGGAGCTGTTTTTT.

At least ten counts were recorded for this clonotype. The chain recombines TRBV5-1 with TRBJ2-7; 9 bases are shared with TRBD1. V lost 0 bases to trimming and J lost 1 base; unmatched junction nucleotides: 8. From germline, CDR1 is SGHRS and CDR2 YFSETQ. This CDR3 region has 17 residues. DNA of the CDR3: TGCGCCAGCAGCTTGGCTTCCCCGGGACAGGGATCCTACGAGCAGTACTTC. Protein sequence: CASSLASPGQGSYEQYF.